This T cell receptor (beta chain) was captured in a study of CD8 T cells in ankylosing spondylitis. Quantitative 5'-RACE with molecular barcodes was used to make the TCR beta libraries. TCRdb re-called the 5' RACE reads through MiXCR, storing one row per CDR3 protein. Among fewer than 130,000 distinct CDR3 sequences listed, more than 20% were seen once. On this clonotype itself: What it binds is not known.

The germline V gene has CDR1 MNHEY and CDR2 SMNVEV (reference sequence). The CDR3 has 17 amino acids. V was pared by 4 bases and J by 5 bases, with 23 bases between. Findings and caveats of the study: Disease-linked clones were found to be CD8+ and relatively rare in peripheral blood.

The sample was synovial fluid, either unsorted or a sorted T cell fraction (not recorded which). The receptor comes from a male donor with ankylosing spondylitis. This rearrangement joins TRBV27 to TRBJ2-5; D is ambiguous. The CDR3 sequence is CASSSTLPALRKETQYF. In nucleotides, the CDR3 is TGTGCCAGCAGTTCAACCCTCCCGGCCCTCAGGAAGGAGACCCAGTACTTC.